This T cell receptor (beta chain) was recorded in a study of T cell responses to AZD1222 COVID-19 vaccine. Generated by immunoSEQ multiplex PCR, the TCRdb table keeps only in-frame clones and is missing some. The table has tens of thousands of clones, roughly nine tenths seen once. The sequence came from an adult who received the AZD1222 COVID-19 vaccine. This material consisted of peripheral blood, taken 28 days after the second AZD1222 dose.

CDR3 coding DNA: TGTGCCAGCAGAAAGTGGGAAGGGGAGCTGTTTTTT. Amino acids: CASRKWEGELFF. The chain combines TRBV6-1 with TRBJ2-2; no reliable D call. Germline V gives CDR1 MNHNS, CDR2 SASEGT. With 6 bases removed from V and 8 bases from J, the gap between germline ends came to 10 bases. This CDR3 comprises 12 residues.